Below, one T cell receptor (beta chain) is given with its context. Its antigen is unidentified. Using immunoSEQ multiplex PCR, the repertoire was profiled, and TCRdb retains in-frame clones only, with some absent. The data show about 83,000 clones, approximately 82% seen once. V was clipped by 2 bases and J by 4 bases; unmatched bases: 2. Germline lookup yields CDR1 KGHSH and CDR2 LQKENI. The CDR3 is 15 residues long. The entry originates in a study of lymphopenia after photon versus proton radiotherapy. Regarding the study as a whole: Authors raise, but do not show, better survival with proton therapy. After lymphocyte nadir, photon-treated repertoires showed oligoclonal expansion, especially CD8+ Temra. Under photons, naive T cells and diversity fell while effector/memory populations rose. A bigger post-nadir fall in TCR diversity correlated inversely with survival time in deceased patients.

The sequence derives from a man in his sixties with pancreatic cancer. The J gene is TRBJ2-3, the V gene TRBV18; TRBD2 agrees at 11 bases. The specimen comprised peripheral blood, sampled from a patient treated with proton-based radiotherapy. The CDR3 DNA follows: TGTGCCAGCTCACCAGGACTAGCGGGCCCAGATACGCAGTATTTT. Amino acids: CASSPGLAGPDTQYF.